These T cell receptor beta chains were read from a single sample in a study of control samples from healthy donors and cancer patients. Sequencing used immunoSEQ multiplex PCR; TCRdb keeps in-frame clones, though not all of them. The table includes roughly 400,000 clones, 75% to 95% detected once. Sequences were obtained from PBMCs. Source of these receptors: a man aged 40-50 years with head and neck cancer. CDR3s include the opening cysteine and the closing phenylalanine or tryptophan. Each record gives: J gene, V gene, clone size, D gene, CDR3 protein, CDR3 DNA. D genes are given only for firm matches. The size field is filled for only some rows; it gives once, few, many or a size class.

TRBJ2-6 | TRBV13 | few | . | CASSSPGGPGANVLTF | TGTGCCAGCAGCTCCCCGGGGGGCCCTGGGGCCAACGTCCTGACTTTC
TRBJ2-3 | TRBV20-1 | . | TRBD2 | CSASYEGRGGDTQYF | TGCAGTGCTAGTTATGAGGGGAGGGGAGGGGATACGCAGTATTTT
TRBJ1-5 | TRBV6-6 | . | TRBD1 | CASSYSEGAGNQPQHF | TGTGCCAGCAGTTACTCGGAGGGGGCCGGCAATCAGCCCCAGCATTTT
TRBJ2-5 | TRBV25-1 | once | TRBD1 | CASRRTGTVIGETQYF | TGTGCCAGCAGAAGGACAGGGACCGTAATAGGGGAGACCCAGTACTTC
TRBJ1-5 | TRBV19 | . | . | CASSPTGLSNQPQHF | TGTGCCAGTAGCCCGACAGGACTTAGCAATCAGCCCCAGCATTTT
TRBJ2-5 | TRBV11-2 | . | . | CASSLDYGYQETQYF | TGTGCCAGCAGCTTAGATTATGGCTATCAAGAGACCCAGTACTTC
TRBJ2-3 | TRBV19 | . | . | CASSIVGGHQDTQYF | TGTGCCAGTAGTATAGTCGGTGGACATCAGGATACGCAGTATTTT
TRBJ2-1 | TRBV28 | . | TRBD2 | CASRDPTSGRYHPGNEQFF | TGTGCCAGCAGGGACCCGACTAGCGGGCGCTATCATCCCGGCAATGAGCAGTTCTTC
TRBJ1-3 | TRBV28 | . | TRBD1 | CASSSRQGAGSGNTIYF | TGTGCCAGCAGTTCCAGACAGGGGGCAGGGTCTGGAAACACCATATATTTT
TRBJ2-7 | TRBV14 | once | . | CASSPRAGEQYF | TGTGCCAGCAGCCCCCGGGCGGGGGAGCAGTACTTC
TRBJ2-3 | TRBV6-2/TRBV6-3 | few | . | CASSLAGGDTQYF | TGTGCCAGCAGCCTAGCCGGGGGAGATACGCAGTATTTT
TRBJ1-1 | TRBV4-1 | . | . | CASSPSPQTNTEAFF | TGCGCCAGCAGCCCCTCCCCCCAGACGAACACTGAAGCTTTCTTT
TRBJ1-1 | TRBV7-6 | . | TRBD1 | CASSRQGLNTEAFF | TGTGCCAGCAGCAGACAGGGATTGAACACTGAAGCTTTCTTT
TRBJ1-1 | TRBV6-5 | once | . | CASSYSGRTGTEAFF | TGTGCCAGCAGTTACTCAGGACGGACGGGTACTGAAGCTTTCTTT
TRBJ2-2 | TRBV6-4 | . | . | CASSQGHTGELFF | TGTGCCAGCAGCCAGGGTCACACCGGGGAGCTGTTTTTT
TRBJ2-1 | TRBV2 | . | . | CASSFDRSYNEQFF | TGTGCCAGCAGTTTCGACAGGAGCTACAATGAGCAGTTCTTC
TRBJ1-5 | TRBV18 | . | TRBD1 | CASSLGTGNQPQHF | TGTGCCAGCTCACTGGGGACAGGTAATCAGCCCCAGCATTTT
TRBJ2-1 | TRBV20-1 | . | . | CSASSYNEQFF | TGCAGTGCTAGTAGCTACAATGAGCAGTTCTTC
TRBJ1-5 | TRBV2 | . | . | CASSVNRDQPQHF | TGTGCCAGCAGTGTTAACAGAGATCAGCCCCAGCATTTT
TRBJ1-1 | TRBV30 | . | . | CAGLRRTTEAFF | TGTGCCGGTCTTCGACGAACGACTGAAGCTTTCTTT
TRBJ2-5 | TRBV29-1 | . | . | CSVEPTLLQETQYF | TGCAGCGTTGAACCTACTCTCCTCCAAGAGACCCAGTACTTC
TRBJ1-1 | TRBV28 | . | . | CASSLSWTDEAFF | TGTGCCAGCAGTTTATCCTGGACAGATGAAGCTTTCTTT
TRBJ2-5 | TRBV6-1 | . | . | CASSEFETDLLKETQYF | TGTGCCAGCAGTGAATTCGAGACAGACCTTTTGAAAGAGACCCAGTACTTC
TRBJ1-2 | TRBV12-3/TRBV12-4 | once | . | CASSPEAYYGYTF | TGTGCCAGCAGCCCCGAGGCCTACTATGGCTACACCTTC
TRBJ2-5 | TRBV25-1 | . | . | CASSAMRETQYF | TGTGCCAGCAGTGCAATGCGGGAGACCCAGTACTTC
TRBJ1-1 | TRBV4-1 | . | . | CASSQMTGPMNTEAFF | TGCGCCAGCAGCCAGATGACAGGACCCATGAACACTGAAGCTTTCTTT
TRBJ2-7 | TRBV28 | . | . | CASRPAIGTTEQYF | TGTGCCAGCAGACCGGCCATCGGGACAACCGAGCAGTACTTC
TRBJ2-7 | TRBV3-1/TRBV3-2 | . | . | CASSQAYGTYEQYF | TGTGCCAGCAGCCAAGCCTACGGAACTTACGAGCAGTACTTC
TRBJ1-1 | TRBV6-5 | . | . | CASSYSLSLEAFF | TGTGCCAGCAGTTACAGCCTCTCCCTTGAAGCTTTCTTT
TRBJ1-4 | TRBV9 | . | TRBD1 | CASSVSRGPNEKLFF | TGTGCCAGCAGCGTATCGAGGGGGCCTAATGAAAAACTGTTTTTT
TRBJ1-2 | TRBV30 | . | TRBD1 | CAWSQPGTGDYGYTF | TGTGCCTGGAGTCAGCCGGGGACAGGGGATTATGGCTACACCTTC